Given below is one TCR beta chain in context. What it binds is not known. This sample was taken from a study of OX40 agonist ivuxolimab in advanced cancers. Study-wide findings and caveats: The study found that CD8+ T cells averaged more expanded clones than CD4+.

The CDR3 spans 15 residues. Germline V CDR1 and CDR2: MDHEN, SYDVKM. Trimming cost V 3 bases and J 6 bases, with 15 bases left between them. Clones were read by immunoSEQ multiplex PCR, and TCRdb kept only the in-frame ones, dropping some. The repertoire consists of tens of thousands of clones, with around 89% occurring once and the leading ten covering roughly 11%. This rearrangement joins TRBV28 to TRBJ1-5; D possibly corresponds to TRBD1 (5 bases). This specimen consisted of CD4+ or CD8+ T cells sorted from blood, obtained in a trial of the OX40 agonist ivuxolimab. This TCR came from an adult with an advanced solid tumor such as melanoma, head and neck, liver or kidney cancer. The DNA for the CDR3 is TGTGCCAGCAGTTTGACGGGGGGGATCAGTCAGCCCCAGCATTTT. Its protein is CASSLTGGISQPQHF.